The clone carrying this TCR beta chain showed up just a few times. The junction does not match germline at one end; this may be a read error. These data come from a study of T cells in Graves' hyperthyroidism and ophthalmopathy. RNA transcripts were the template for amplifying TCR beta CDR3 regions. Using the HTBI primer set, a first-round RT-PCR was run on the TCR CDR3. TCRdb analysed the multiplex PCR reads with MiXCR anew, one entry per CDR3 protein. The data contain hundreds of thousands of distinct CDR3 sequences, more than 12% of them singletons. Germline CDR1 and CDR2: SSHAT and FNYEAQ (reference sequence). The CDR3 sequence is 13 residues long.

The sample comprised blood. This TCR was recovered from a young woman with Graves' hyperthyroidism. V is TRBV7-7 and J is TRBJ2-1; unclear D gene. The CDR3 sequence: CASSLMSHNEQFF. CDR3 DNA sequence: TGTGCTAGCAGCTTAATGAGCCACAATGAGCAGTTCTTC.